This T cell receptor beta chain was sequenced during a study of CD8+ T cells in alopecia areata. Study-wide context: Treated patients received oral tofacitinib, 5 to 10 mg twice daily. General study findings and limits: The study found tofacitinib significantly decreased scalp clonality and expanded CD8+ clones among the top 100.

Germline CDR1 reads MNHEY; CDR2 reads SMNVEV (reference sequence). V dropped 6 bases and J dropped 0 bases, with 14 bases sitting between them. This CDR3 comprises 16 residues. Following RNA extraction, reverse transcription yielded cDNA that acted as the sequencing template. Assay: immunoSEQ multiplex PCR; the TCRdb copy retains only in-frame clones and omits some. The data contain roughly 200,000 clones, 53% of them seen just once; the ten biggest clones take up 10% to 12%. Remarks on this clone: Its antigen is currently unknown.

Treatment noted: oral pan-JAK inhibitor, 5-10 mg twice daily. Lesional scalp punch biopsies and peripheral blood were collected from alopecia areata patients. PBMCs provided sorted CD4+ and CD8+ T cells. This receptor was identified in a human donor with alopecia areata. V gene TRBV27 combines with J gene TRBJ1-4; no reliable D call. Sample: CD8+ T cells sorted from blood, taken at week 24, from a patient treated with tofacitinib. The CDR3 region is CASRLSGAATNEKLFF. In nucleotides, the CDR3 is TGTGCCAGCAGACTCTCGGGAGCAGCAACTAATGAAAAACTGTTTTTT. The full variable domain, rest sourced from reference TRBV27 and TRBJ1-4, is EAQVTQNPRYLITVTGKKLTVTCSQNMNHEYMSWYRQDPGLGLRQIYYSMNVEVTDKGDVPEGYKVSRKEKRNFPLILESPSPNQTSLYFCASRLSGAATNEKLFFGSGTQLSVL.